Detailed here is one T cell receptor beta chain. What it binds is unknown. The sample belongs to a study of response to subunit inactivated influenza vaccine. The CDR3 covers 18 residues. V was clipped by 0 bases and J by 4 bases; unmatched bases: 10. Germline CDR1 is DFQATT and CDR2 is SNEGSKA (reference sequence). Study results and limitations: Authors proposed each seasonal influenza vaccination draws in few new T cells.

TCRdb independently ran MiXCR on the RT-PCR reads; one entry per CDR3 protein. This table has around 520,000 distinct CDR3 sequences, over 25% appearing once. Sequenced material: CD4+ T cells sorted from PBMCs, taken roughly 5 days after vaccination. The gene calls are TRBV20-1 and TRBJ2-3, with 13 bases lining up with TRBD2. This TCR was recovered from a man aged 45-60 years who received an inactivated influenza vaccine. The CDR3 loop reads CSARDNLWTSGSADTQYF. The CDR3 bases are TGCAGTGCTAGAGACAACCTTTGGACTAGCGGGAGTGCAGATACGCAGTATTTT.